This T cell receptor beta chain originates from a study of T cell repertoires in cytomegalovirus infection. In the study overall: Public TCR beta signatures were indicative of both CMV infection and a matching HLA type. The study's findings and limits: The study found HLA-C-restricted CMV-specific TCR beta clonotypes dominating the ex vivo response.

TCRdb re-called the reads with MiXCR, one entry per CDR3 protein. The sample consists of approximately 500,000 distinct CDR3 sequences, approximately 17% of them appearing once. Ten or more counts support this clonotype. Its antigen is not known. From germline, CDR1 is SGHVS and CDR2 FNYEAQ. The CDR3 covers 16 residues. J lost 1 base, V lost 4 bases, and 2 bases had no gene match. The chain is built from TRBV7-6 and TRBJ2-2; 11 bases align to TRBD2. This clonotype was obtained from a human donor in good health (CMV status not recorded). Some clones in this sample may be carry-over from other donors' samples. The specimen was CD8+ T cells from PBMCs. The CDR3 coding sequence is TGTGCCAGCAGCTATACTAGCGGGGGGAACACCGGGGAGCTGTTTTTT. Amino acids: CASSYTSGGNTGELFF.